One and the same sample provided the 22 T cell receptor beta chains below, sequenced in a study of shared clonotypes between healthy human individuals. Libraries were prepared by immunoSEQ multiplex PCR; TCRdb keeps only in-frame clonotypes and omits some of them. This sample yields 600,000 to 700,000 clones, of which 73% are seen a single time; around 2% belongs to the top ten. The specimen was memory CD4+ T cells sorted from blood. The subset was: CD45RA-negative fraction. These receptors all stem from a woman under 40 in good health.

This clone has a handful of counts. The chain joins TRBV30 to TRBJ2-2; D unresolved. This CDR3 has 14 residues. The germline V and J ends were trimmed by 4 bases and 0 bases, with 9 bases remaining between them. The germline V gene encodes CDR1 GTSNPN and CDR2 SVGIG (reference sequence). CDR3 protein: CAWTGPANTGELFF. In DNA form, the CDR3 reads TGTGCCTGGACCGGCCCTGCGAACACCGGGGAGCTGTTTTTT.

The CDR3 bases are TGTGCCAGCAGCGGGCCTCGAGCTTTCTTT. It is translated as CASSGPRAFF. This chain connects TRBV28 to TRBJ1-1; D is ambiguous. The CDR3 consists of 10 residues. The germline gives CDR1 MDHEN, CDR2 SYDVKM. Trimming removed 6 bases from V and 10 bases from J, with 9 bases in between.

V is TRBV28 and J is TRBJ2-7; tentative D call: TRBD2 (6 bases). Trimming stripped 4 bases from V and 3 bases from J, with 7 bases between. From germline, CDR1 is MDHEN and CDR2 SYDVKM. The CDR3 consists of 12 residues. This CDR3 is CASSWDFYEQYF. CDR3 in DNA: TGTGCCAGCAGTTGGGACTTCTACGAGCAGTACTTC.

The chain is built from TRBV11-2 and TRBJ2-5, with TRBD2 matching over 9 bases. The CDR3 has 16 amino acids. Germline loops: CDR1 SGHAT, CDR2 FQNNGV. With 0 bases clipped from V and 4 bases from J, the junction kept 6 bases outside the gene matches. CDR3 DNA: TGTGCCAGCAGCTTAGAGTTTAGCGGGAGAGGAGAGACCCAGTACTTC. Protein sequence: CASSLEFSGRGETQYF.

In this sample, this clone turned up once. This chain uses TRBV11-2 with TRBJ1-1, with a possible D match to TRBD1 (6 bases). The CDR3 length is 15 residues. The V end lost 3 bases, the J end lost 0 bases, and 11 bases lay between the germline ends. In germline, CDR1 is SGHAT, CDR2 FQNNGV. CDR3 sequence: CASSFRGGLNTEAFF. The DNA for the CDR3 is TGTGCCAGCAGCTTCAGGGGAGGCTTGAACACTGAAGCTTTCTTT.

In its sample, this clone was seen once. V and J are TRBV9 and TRBJ2-3; either TRBD1 or TRBD2 may fit D (5 bases each). There are 14 residues in the CDR3. Between the trimmed V and J ends, which lost 0 bases and 6 bases, there was a span of 11 bases. Germline values: CDR1 SGDLS, CDR2 YYNGEE. The chain's CDR3 is CASSVVGAQDTQYF. The CDR3 DNA sequence: TGTGCCAGCAGCGTAGTCGGGGCCCAGGATACGCAGTATTTT.

This clone was observed a handful of times. V and J are TRBV30 and TRBJ2-3; D unclear. The CDR3 loop spans 11 amino acids. From germline, CDR1 is GTSNPN and CDR2 SVGIG (reference sequence). The CDR3 DNA sequence: TGTGCATTAACAGAGCTCCGTACGCAGTATTTT. Protein: CALTELRTQYF. The full variable domain, completed using reference TRBV30 and TRBJ2-3, is SQTIHQWPATLVQPVGSPLSLECTVEGTSNPNLYWYRQAAGRGLQLLFYSVGIGQISSEVPQNLSASRPQDRQFILSSKKLLLSDSGFYLCALTELRTQYFGPGTRLTVL.

A few counts support this clone. The chain links TRBV7-3 to TRBJ1-5; D possibly corresponds to TRBD1 (5 bases). The CDR3 has 14 amino acids. Germline lookup yields CDR1 SGHTA and CDR2 FQGTGA. Trimming took off 8 bases at V and 3 bases at J, with 14 bases between the two ends. CDR3 amino acids: CASVGLTANQPQHF. CDR3 nucleotide sequence: TGTGCCAGCGTGGGGCTTACTGCCAATCAGCCCCAGCATTTT.

V gene TRBV5-1 combines with J gene TRBJ1-5, with D perhaps matching TRBD1 (6 bases). V was pared by 5 bases and J by 3 bases, with 15 bases between. This CDR3 contains 15 residues. Germline V gene data show CDR1 as SGHRS and CDR2 as YFSETQ. CDR3 coding DNA: TGCGCCAGCAGGCGTTTGGACAGCATCAATCAGCCCCAGCATTTT. Its translation is CASRRLDSINQPQHF. Full variable domain (remainder filled in from reference TRBV5-1 and TRBJ1-5): KAGVTQTPRYLIKTRGQQVTLSCSPISGHRSVSWYQQTPGQGLQFLFEYFSETQRNKGNFPGRFSGRQFSNSRSEMNVSTLELGDSALYLCASRRLDSINQPQHFGDGTRLSIL.

V and J are TRBV5-8 and TRBJ2-6; no definite D call. The CDR3 is 16 residues long. V lost 0 bases and J 4 bases, leaving 11 bases between the germline ends. CDR1 SGHTS and CDR2 YDEGEE come from the germline V gene. Here the CDR3 reads CASSLARSGGANVLTF. The CDR3 DNA is TGTGCCAGCAGCTTGGCTCGGTCTGGAGGGGCCAACGTCCTGACTTTC.

V and J are TRBV7-3 and TRBJ1-4; D gene uncertain. CDR3 length: 14 residues. Germline V gene lookup returns CDR1 SGHTA and CDR2 FQGTGA. V lost 2 bases and J lost 1, with 5 bases in between. In DNA, the CDR3 is TGTGCCAGCAGCTTAGGCCTAACTAATGAAAAACTGTTTTTT. Its protein is CASSLGLTNEKLFF. Based on the CDR3 plus reference TRBV7-3 and TRBJ1-4, the full variable domain is GAGVSQTPSNKVTEKGKYVELRCDPISGHTALYWYRQSLGQGPEFLIYFQGTGAADDSGLPNDRFFAVRPEGSVSTLKIQRTERGDSAVYLCASSLGLTNEKLFFGSGTQLSVL.

Comment on this clone: This sample also contains other DNA sequences that code for the same CDR3. This chain uses TRBV18 with TRBJ2-3; no firm D call. Trimming stripped 2 bases from V and 1 base from J, with 7 bases between. CDR3 length equals 14 residues. From germline, CDR1 is KGHSH and CDR2 LQKENI. Written as DNA, the CDR3 is TGTGCCAGCTCACCAAATGGGGGCACAGATACGCAGTATTTT. Translation: CASSPNGGTDTQYF. The variable domain in full, completed from reference TRBV18 and TRBJ2-3, reads NAGVMQNPRHLVRRRGQEARLRCSPMKGHSHVYWYRQLPEEGLKFMVYLQKENIIDESGMPKERFSAEFPKEGPSILRIQQVVRGDSAAYFCASSPNGGTDTQYFGPGTRLTVL.

This chain links TRBV7-2 with TRBJ1-6; D possibly corresponds to TRBD1 (6 bases). V lost 1 base, J lost 0 bases, and 10 bases lay in between. CDR1 and CDR2 (germline): SGHTA, FQGNSA. There are 17 residues in the CDR3. The CDR3 protein is CASSLVGGSSYNSPLHF. DNA for the CDR3: TGTGCCAGCAGCTTAGTAGGGGGAAGCTCCTATAATTCACCCCTCCACTTT.

The chain is built from TRBV18 and TRBJ2-3; 14 nucleotides align to TRBD2. The CDR3 spans 18 residues. In germline, CDR1 is KGHSH, CDR2 LQKENI. Germline trimming cut 5 bases from V and 1 base from J; bases unmatched to any gene: 8. In DNA form, the CDR3 reads TGTGCCAGCTCAGCGGGCCTGACTAGCGGGAGGGGCACAGATACGCAGTATTTT. Its protein is CASSAGLTSGRGTDTQYF.

In nucleotides, the CDR3 is TGCAGTGCTAGACCACCGGGACGCTACACCTTC. Amino acids: CSARPPGRYTF. This chain joins TRBV20-1 and TRBJ1-2; D might be TRBD1 (5 bases). Germline assignment: CDR1 DFQATT and CDR2 SNEGSKA (reference sequence). V dropped 2 bases and J dropped 9 bases, with 10 bases sitting between them. The CDR3 has 11 residues.

The chain employs TRBV14 and TRBJ2-1; 10 bases align to TRBD2. From germline, CDR1 is SGHDN and CDR2 FVKESK. The CDR3 contains 16 residues. Germline trimming cut 1 base from V and 9 bases from J; bases unmatched to any gene: 9. The DNA of the CDR3 is TGTGCCAGCAGCCAAGTTCGTCTAGCGGGGGCAGCTGAGCAGTTCTTC. This encodes CASSQVRLAGAAEQFF.

This chain connects TRBV25-1 to TRBJ2-7; perhaps TRBD2 as D (5 bases). The V gene's germline CDR1 is MGHDK and CDR2 SYGVNS. The CDR3 consists of 14 residues. Trimming left V 2 bases short and J 0 bases short, with 8 bases between. The CDR3 nucleotides are TGTGCCAGCAGTGAAGCGGGCCGCTCCTACGAGCAGTACTTC. It codes for CASSEAGRSYEQYF.

The chain joins TRBV19 to TRBJ2-2; the D gene is possibly TRBD1 (5 bases). CDR1 and CDR2 (germline): LNHDA, SQIVND (reference sequence). V shed 4 bases and J shed 0 bases, with 12 bases lying between them. The CDR3 runs 16 residues. The CDR3 DNA follows: TGTGCCAGTAGTAATATACCGACAGCGAACACCGGGGAGCTGTTTTTT. This translates into CASSNIPTANTGELFF.

Written as DNA, the CDR3 is TGTGCCAGCAGTGCCGGGACAGGGGTGGGGCCCCAGCATTTT. This encodes CASSAGTGVGPQHF. This chain connects TRBV6-1 to TRBJ1-5; TRBD1 matches at 10 bases. Losses at the gene ends were 4 bases for V and 9 bases for J; bases not matched to a gene: 6. Germline-derived CDR1 and CDR2 are MNHNS and SASEGT. CDR3 length: 14 amino acids.

The gene calls are TRBV6-6 and TRBJ1-1, with 10 bases that match TRBD1. Germline CDR1 and CDR2: MNHNY and SVGAGI (reference sequence). Trimming cost V 5 bases and J 9 bases; bases outside gene matches: 3. The CDR3 loop spans 12 amino acids. CDR3 coding DNA: TGTGCCAGCAGTCCGACAGGGGGCCAAGCTTTCTTT. Translated: CASSPTGGQAFF.

As to this clone: Additional DNA sequences in this sample encode the identical CDR3. The V and J genes are TRBV19 and TRBJ2-3; a weak D match, TRBD2 (5 bases). Trimming cost V 0 bases and J 5 bases, with 6 bases left between them. CDR3 length equals 13 residues. Germline values: CDR1 LNHDA, CDR2 SQIVND (reference sequence). DNA of the CDR3: TGTGCCAGTAGTATAGATCGGGGAGATACGCAGTATTTT. Protein product: CASSIDRGDTQYF.

This chain links TRBV5-1 with TRBJ2-3, with a possible D match to TRBD2 (5 bases). Germline-derived CDR1 and CDR2 are SGHRS and YFSETQ. This CDR3 comprises 15 residues. Between the trimmed V and J ends, which lost 4 bases and 2 bases, there was a span of 14 bases. CDR3 sequence (DNA): TGCGCCAGCAGCCAGCGGTTGTCAGACACAGATACGCAGTATTTT. As protein: CASSQRLSDTDTQYF.